What follows are 12 T cell receptor beta chains derived from one specimen sequenced in a study of CD8+ T cells in alopecia areata. Noted treatment: oral pan-JAK inhibitor, 5-10 mg twice daily. It was cDNA, reverse transcribed from extracted RNA, that served as the sequencing template. Assay used: immunoSEQ multiplex PCR; TCRdb lists only in-frame clones, some missing. The repertoire holds over 150,000 clones, with around 60% as singletons. Specimen: CD4+ T cells sorted from blood, collected at week 4, from a patient treated with tofacitinib. These receptor sequences come from a human donor with alopecia areata.

The chain joins TRBV9 to TRBJ2-7; no reliable D call. Germline CDR1 reads SGDLS; CDR2 reads YYNGEE. Between the trimmed V and J ends, which lost 3 bases and 9 bases, there was a span of 22 bases. This CDR3 is built from 15 residues. CDR3 DNA sequence: TGTGCCAGCAGCGAGGGTCATCGGACCCCGGTGGCGCAGTACTTC. It specifies CASSEGHRTPVAQYF.

This chain links TRBV29-1 with TRBJ2-3, with D perhaps TRBD2 (6 bases). The CDR3 consists of 11 residues. Per germline, CDR1 SQVTM and CDR2 ANQGSEA. CDR3 sequence: CSGGSTDTQYF. As DNA, the CDR3 is TGCAGTGGGGGGTCCACAGATACGCAGTATTTT.

With regard to this clone: One end of the junction is discordant with germline, which a read error may explain. This rearrangement joins TRBV5-1 to TRBJ2-3; 9 bases map to TRBD1. Germline assignment: CDR1 SGHRS and CDR2 YFSETQ. There are 15 residues in the CDR3. The DNA of the CDR3 is TGTGCCAGCAGCCAGGACAGGGGCAACGCAGATACGCAGTATTTT. Translation: CASSQDRGNADTQYF.

This clone was picked up one time. CDR3 protein: CASSPRLAEEETQYF. CDR3 nucleotide sequence: TGTGCCAGCAGCCCAAGACTAGCGGAAGAGGAGACCCAGTACTTC. The chain couples TRBV7-9 to TRBJ2-5; the match to TRBD2 covers 9 bases. V shed 5 bases and J 5 bases; nucleotides not matched to a gene: 9. The CDR3 extends over 15 amino acids. Germline CDR1 SEHNR, CDR2 FQNEAQ (reference sequence).

The chain carries TRBV4-1 and TRBJ2-5; D gene uncertain. Trimming pared 0 bases from V and 1 base from J, leaving 6 bases between. The germline V gene has CDR1 MGHRA and CDR2 YSYEKL. CDR3 size: 14 residues. DNA for the CDR3: TGCGCCAGCAGCCAAGAGGGCGTCCAAGAGACCCAGTACTTC. Translated, it gives CASSQEGVQETQYF.

The chain carries TRBV4-2 and TRBJ2-5, with TRBD1 as a possible D gene (5 bases). In germline, CDR1 is LGHNA, CDR2 YNFKEQ. V lost 4 bases, J lost 2 bases, and 11 bases lay in between. CDR3 length: 14 residues. The CDR3 here is CASSRQIYQETQYF. The CDR3, as DNA: TGTGCCAGCAGCCGACAGATATATCAAGAGACCCAGTACTTC.

CDR3 region: CSVGASGAYEQYF. CDR3 in DNA: TGCAGCGTGGGGGCTAGCGGTGCCTACGAGCAGTACTTC. The chain links TRBV29-1 to TRBJ2-7, with a tentative D call TRBD2 (7 bases). The CDR3 has 13 residues. Germline V gene sequence: CDR1 SQVTM, CDR2 ANQGSEA. Between the trimmed V and J ends, which lost 6 bases and 2 bases, there was a span of 14 bases.

The J gene is TRBJ2-2, the V gene TRBV6-1; tentatively, D is TRBD2 (5 bases). CDR1 is MNHNS, CDR2 SASEGT, per germline. Trimming removed 10 bases from V and 5 bases from J, with 14 bases in between. The CDR3 is made up of 13 amino acids. The CDR3 DNA reads as TGTGCCACCCGACCTCGGGAAACCGGGGAGCTGTTTTTT. Translated: CATRPRETGELFF.

J is TRBJ2-3 and V is TRBV27, with 7 bases that match TRBD2. The CDR3 loop spans 15 amino acids. The V segment lost 4 bases and the J segment 2 bases; nucleotides outside the gene matches: 6. The V gene's germline CDR1 is MNHEY and CDR2 SMNVEV (reference sequence). CDR3 in amino acids: CASSSPSGTTDTQYF. Written as DNA, the CDR3 is TGTGCCAGCAGTTCTCCTAGCGGAACCACAGATACGCAGTATTTT.

This clone came up a few times. The rearrangement uses TRBV27 and TRBJ2-3; D remains unclear. Per the germline V gene, CDR1 is MNHEY and CDR2 is SMNVEV (reference sequence). The CDR3 is 12 amino acids. V was shortened by 8 bases and J by 0 bases, with 6 bases between the two germline ends. The CDR3 DNA reads as TGTGCCAGCCGCGGAAGCACAGATACGCAGTATTTT. This translates into CASRGSTDTQYF.

The chain joins TRBV29-1 to TRBJ2-1; 15 nucleotides line up with TRBD2. The CDR3 loop spans 13 amino acids. Germline values: CDR1 SQVTM, CDR2 ANQGSEA. Trimming removed 7 bases from V and 8 bases from J; junction bases left unmatched: 3. Here the CDR3 reads CSGTSGRADEQFF. The DNA for the CDR3 is TGCAGCGGGACTAGCGGGAGGGCCGATGAGCAGTTCTTC.

This clone was counted only a few times. The chain is built from TRBV7-9 and TRBJ2-1, with TRBD2 matching 13 bases. The CDR3 totals 17 residues. Germline V lookup: CDR1 SEHNR, CDR2 FQNEAQ (reference sequence). Unmatched junction bases numbered 9, after V lost 1 base and J lost 9 bases. This CDR3 is CASSLGGTSGTRGEQFF. In DNA, the CDR3 is TGTGCCAGCAGCTTAGGAGGGACTAGCGGGACCCGCGGTGAGCAGTTCTTC. Variable domain in full (rest from reference TRBV7-9 and TRBJ2-1): DTGVSQNPRHKITKRGQNVTFRCDPISEHNRLYWYRQTLGQGPEFLTYFQNEAQLEKSRLLSDRFSAERPKGSFSTLEIQRTEQGDSAMYLCASSLGGTSGTRGEQFFGPGTRLTVL.